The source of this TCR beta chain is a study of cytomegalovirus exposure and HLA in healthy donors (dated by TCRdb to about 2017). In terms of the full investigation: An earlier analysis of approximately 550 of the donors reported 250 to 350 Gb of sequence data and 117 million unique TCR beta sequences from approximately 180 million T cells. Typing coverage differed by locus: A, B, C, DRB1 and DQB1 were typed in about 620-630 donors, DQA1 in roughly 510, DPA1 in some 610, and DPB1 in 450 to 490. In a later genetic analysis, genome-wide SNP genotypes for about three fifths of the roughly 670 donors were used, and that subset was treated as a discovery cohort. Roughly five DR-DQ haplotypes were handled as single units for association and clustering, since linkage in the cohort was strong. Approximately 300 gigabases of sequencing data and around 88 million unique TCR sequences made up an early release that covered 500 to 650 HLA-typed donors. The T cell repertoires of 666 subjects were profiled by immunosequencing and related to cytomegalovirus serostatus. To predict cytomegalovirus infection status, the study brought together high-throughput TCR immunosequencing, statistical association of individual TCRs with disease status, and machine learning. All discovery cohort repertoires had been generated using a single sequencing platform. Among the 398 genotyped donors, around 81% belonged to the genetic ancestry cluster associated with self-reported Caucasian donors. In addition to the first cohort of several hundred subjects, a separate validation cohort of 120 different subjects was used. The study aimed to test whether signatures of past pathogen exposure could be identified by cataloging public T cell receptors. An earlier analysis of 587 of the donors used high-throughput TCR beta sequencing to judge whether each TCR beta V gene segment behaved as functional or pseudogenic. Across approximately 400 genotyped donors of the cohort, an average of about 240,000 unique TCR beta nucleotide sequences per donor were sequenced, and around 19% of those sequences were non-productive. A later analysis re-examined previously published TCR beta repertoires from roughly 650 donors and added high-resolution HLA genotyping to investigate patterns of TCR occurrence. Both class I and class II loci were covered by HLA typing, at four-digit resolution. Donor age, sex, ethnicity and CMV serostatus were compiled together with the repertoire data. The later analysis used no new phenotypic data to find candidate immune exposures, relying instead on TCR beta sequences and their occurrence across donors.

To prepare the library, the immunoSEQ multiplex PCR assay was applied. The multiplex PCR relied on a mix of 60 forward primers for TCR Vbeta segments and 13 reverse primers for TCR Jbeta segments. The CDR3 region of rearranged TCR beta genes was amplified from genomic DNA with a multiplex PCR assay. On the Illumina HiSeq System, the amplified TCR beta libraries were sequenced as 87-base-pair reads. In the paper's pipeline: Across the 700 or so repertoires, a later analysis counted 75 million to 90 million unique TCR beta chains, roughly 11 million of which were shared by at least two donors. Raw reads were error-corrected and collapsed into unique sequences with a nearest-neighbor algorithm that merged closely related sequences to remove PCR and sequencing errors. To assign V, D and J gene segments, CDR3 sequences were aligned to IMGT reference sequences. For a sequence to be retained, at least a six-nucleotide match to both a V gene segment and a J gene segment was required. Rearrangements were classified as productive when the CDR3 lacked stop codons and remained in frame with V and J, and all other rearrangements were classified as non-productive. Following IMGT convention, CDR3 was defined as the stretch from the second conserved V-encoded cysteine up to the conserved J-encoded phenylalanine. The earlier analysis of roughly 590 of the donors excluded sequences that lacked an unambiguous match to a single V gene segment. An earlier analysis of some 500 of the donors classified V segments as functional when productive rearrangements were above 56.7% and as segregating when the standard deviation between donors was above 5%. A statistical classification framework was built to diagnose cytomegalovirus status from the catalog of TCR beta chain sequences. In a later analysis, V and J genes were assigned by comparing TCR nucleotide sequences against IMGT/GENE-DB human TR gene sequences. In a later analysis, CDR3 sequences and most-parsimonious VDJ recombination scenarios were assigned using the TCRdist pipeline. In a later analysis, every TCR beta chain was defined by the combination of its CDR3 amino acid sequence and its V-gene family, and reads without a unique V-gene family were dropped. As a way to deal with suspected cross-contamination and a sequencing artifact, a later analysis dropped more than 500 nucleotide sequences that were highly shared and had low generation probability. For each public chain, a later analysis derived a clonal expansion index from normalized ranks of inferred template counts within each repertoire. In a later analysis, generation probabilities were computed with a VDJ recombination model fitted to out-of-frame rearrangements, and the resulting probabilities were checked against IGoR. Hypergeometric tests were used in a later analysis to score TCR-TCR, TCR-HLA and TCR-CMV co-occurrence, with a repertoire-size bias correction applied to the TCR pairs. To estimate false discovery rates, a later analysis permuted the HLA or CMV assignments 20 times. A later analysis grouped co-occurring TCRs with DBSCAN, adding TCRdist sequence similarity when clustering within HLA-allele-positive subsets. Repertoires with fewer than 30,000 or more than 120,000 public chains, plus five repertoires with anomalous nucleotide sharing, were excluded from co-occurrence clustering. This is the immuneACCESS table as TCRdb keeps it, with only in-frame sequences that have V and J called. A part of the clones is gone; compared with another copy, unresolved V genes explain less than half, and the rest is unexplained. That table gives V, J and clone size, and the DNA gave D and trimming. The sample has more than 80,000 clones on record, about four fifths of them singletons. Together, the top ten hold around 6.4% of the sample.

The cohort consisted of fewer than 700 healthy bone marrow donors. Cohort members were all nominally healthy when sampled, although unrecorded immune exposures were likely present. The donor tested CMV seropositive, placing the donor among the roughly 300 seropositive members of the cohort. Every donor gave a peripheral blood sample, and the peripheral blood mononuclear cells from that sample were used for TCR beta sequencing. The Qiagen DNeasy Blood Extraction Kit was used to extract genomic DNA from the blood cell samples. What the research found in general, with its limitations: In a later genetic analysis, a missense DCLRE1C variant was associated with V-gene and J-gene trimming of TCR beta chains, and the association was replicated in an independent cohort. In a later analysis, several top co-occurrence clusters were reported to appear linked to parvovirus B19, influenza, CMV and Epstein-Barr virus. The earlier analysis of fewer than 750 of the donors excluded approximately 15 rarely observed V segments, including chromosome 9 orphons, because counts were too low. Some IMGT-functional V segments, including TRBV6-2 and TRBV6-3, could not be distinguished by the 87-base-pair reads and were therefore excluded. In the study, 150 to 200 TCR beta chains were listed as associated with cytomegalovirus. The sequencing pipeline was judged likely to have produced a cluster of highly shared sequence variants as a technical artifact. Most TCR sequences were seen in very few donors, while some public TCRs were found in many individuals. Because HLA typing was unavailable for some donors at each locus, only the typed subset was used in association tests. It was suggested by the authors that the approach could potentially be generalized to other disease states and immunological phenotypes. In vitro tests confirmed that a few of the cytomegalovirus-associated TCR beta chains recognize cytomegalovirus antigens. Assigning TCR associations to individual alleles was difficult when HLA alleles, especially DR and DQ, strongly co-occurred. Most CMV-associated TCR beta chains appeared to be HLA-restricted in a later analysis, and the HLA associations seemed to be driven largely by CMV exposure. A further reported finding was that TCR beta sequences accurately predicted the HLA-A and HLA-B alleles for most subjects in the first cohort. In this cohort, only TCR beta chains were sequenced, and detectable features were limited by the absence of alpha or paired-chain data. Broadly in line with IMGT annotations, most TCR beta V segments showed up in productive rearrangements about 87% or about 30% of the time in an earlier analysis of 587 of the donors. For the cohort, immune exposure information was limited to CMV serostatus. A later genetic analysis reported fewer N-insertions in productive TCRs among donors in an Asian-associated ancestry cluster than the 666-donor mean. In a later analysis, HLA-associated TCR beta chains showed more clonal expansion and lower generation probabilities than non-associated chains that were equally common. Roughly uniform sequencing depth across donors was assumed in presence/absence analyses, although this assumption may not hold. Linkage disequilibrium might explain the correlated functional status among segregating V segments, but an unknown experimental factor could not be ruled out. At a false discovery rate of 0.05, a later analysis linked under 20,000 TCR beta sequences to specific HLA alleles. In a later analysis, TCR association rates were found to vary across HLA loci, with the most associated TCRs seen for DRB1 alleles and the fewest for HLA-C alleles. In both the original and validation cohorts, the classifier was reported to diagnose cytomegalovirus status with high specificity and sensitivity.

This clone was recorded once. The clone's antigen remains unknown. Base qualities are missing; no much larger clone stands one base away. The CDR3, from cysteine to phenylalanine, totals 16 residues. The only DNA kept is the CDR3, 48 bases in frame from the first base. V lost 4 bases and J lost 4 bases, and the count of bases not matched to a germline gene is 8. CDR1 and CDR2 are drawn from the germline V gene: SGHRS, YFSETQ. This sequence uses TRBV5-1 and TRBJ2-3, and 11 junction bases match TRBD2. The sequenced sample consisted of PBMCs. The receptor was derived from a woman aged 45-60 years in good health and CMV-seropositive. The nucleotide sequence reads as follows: TGCGCCAGCAGCCCCCTTAGCGGGGGGGCCGCAGATACGCAGTATTTT. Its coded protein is CASSPLSGGAADTQYF.